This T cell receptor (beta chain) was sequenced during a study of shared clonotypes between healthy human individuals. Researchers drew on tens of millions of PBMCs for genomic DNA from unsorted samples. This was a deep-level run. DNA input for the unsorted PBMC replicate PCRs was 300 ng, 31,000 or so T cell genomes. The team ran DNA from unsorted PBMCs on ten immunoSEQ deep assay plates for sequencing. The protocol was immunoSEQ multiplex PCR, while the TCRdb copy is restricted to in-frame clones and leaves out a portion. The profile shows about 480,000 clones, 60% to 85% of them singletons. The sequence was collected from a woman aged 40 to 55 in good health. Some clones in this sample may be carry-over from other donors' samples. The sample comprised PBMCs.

The CDR3 spells CASSGTSYNEQFF. The CDR3 bases are TGTGCCAGCAGTGGGACCAGTTACAATGAGCAGTTCTTC. The chain links TRBV9 to TRBJ2-1; D might be TRBD1 or TRBD2, each matching 5 bases. V lost 5 bases and J 4 bases, leaving 10 bases between the germline ends. CDR3 length: 13 residues. CDR1 and CDR2 from the germline V gene are SGDLS and YYNGEE.